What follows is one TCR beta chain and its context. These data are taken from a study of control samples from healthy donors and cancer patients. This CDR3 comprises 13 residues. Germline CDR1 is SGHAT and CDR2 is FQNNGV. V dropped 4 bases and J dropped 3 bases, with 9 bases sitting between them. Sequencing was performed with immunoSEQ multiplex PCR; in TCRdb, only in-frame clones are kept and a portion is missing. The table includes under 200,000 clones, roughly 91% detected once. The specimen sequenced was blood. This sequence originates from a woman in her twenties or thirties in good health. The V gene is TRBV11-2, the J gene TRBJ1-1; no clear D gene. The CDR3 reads CASSSRVDTEAFF. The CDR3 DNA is TGTGCCAGCAGCTCCCGTGTTGACACTGAAGCTTTCTTT.